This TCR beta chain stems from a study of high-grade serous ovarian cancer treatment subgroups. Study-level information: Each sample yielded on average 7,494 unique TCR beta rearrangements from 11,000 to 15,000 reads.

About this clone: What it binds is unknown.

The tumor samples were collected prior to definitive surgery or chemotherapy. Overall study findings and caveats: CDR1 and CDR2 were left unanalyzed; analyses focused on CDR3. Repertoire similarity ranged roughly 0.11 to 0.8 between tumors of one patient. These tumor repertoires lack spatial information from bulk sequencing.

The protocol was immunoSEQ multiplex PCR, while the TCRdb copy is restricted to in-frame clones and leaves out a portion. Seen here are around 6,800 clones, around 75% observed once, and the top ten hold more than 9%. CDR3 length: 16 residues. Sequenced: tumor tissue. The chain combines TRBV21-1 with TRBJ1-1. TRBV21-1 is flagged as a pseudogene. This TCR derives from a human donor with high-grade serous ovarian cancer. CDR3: CASSKFKGRGSTEAFF. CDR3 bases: TGTGCCAGCAGCAAATTCAAGGGCAGAGGATCCACTGAAGCTTTCTTT.